Sequencing of this T cell receptor (beta chain) was carried out in a study of shared clonotypes between healthy human individuals. Several immunoSEQ plates received, in even portions, the genomic DNA of each subset. Here immunoSEQ multiplex PCR was the method, and the copy in TCRdb shows in-frame clones only, minus some. The table shows some 1,600,000 clones, with around 98% occurring only once. In its sample, this clone was seen once. The CDR3 sequence is 16 residues long. V was trimmed by 1 base and J by 2 bases, leaving 13 bases between them. CDR1 and CDR2 from the germline V gene are LGHNT and FRNRAP.

The sample comprised naive CD4+ T cells sorted from blood. As for subset: CD45RA+ positively selected. The J gene is TRBJ2-3, the V gene TRBV12-5; D may be TRBD1 or TRBD2 (5 bases each). The source of this sequence is a man aged 30 to 45 in good health. CDR3 nucleotides: TGTGCTAGTGGTTTGGGGGATCCGGGGCCCACAGATACGCAGTATTTT. Its translation: CASGLGDPGPTDTQYF.